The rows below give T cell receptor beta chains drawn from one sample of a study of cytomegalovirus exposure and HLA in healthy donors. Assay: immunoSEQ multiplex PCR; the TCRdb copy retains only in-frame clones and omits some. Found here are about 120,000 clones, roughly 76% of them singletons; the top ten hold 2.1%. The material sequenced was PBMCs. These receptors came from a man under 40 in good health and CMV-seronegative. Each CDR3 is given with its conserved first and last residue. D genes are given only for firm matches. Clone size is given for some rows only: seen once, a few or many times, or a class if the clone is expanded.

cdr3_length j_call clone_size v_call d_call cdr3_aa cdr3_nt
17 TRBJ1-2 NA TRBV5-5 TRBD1 CASSLRFRTDRGNGYTF TGTGCCAGCAGCTTGAGATTTCGGACCGACAGGGGTAATGGCTACACCTTC
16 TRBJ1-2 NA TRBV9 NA CASSPRSGPANYGYTF TGTGCCAGCAGCCCCCGATCAGGGCCTGCTAACTATGGCTACACCTTC
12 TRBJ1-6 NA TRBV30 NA CAWRRTDSPLHF TGTGCCTGGAGACGAACGGATTCACCCCTCCACTTT
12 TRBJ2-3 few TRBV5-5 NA CASSPGGSSQYF TGTGCCAGCAGCCCGGGGGGCTCATCGCAGTATTTT
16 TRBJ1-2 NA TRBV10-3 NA CAISEMRTPFNYGYTF TGTGCCATCAGTGAGATGAGGACACCTTTTAACTATGGCTACACCTTC
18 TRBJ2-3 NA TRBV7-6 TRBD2 CASSLGRSSGGGTDTQYF TGTGCCAGCAGCTTAGGGCGGTCTAGCGGGGGAGGCACAGATACGCAGTATTTT
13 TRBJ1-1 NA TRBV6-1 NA CASSVRGNTEAFF TGTGCCAGCAGTGTCCGGGGTAACACTGAAGCTTTCTTT
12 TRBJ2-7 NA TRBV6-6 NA CASSLQLYEQYF TGTGCCAGCAGCTTACAGCTCTACGAGCAGTACTTC
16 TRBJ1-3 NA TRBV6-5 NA CASSYQRGPSGNTIYF TGTGCCAGCAGTTACCAACGTGGGCCTTCTGGAAACACCATATATTTT
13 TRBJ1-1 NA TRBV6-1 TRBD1 CASDGQGVTEAFF TGTGCCAGCGACGGACAGGGGGTCACTGAAGCTTTCTTT
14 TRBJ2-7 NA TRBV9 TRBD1 CASSVGDRLYEQYF TGTGCCAGCAGCGTAGGGGACAGGCTTTACGAGCAGTACTTC
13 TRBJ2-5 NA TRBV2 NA CASSEQGQETQYF TGTGCCAGCAGTGAACAGGGACAAGAGACCCAGTACTTC
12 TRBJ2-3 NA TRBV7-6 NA CASRGAGDTQYF TGTGCCAGCCGGGGGGCGGGAGATACGCAGTATTTT
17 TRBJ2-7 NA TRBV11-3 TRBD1 CASSLYLLGDRPRYGYF TGTGCCAGCAGCTTATACCTCCTAGGGGACAGGCCCCGTTATGGGTACTTC
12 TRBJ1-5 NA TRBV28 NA CASSPRNQPQHF TGTGCCAGCAGTCCCAGGAATCAGCCCCAGCATTTT
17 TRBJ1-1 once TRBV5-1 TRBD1 CASSLAGQGGANTEAFF TGCGCCAGCAGCCTTGCGGGACAGGGCGGTGCGAACACTGAAGCTTTCTTT
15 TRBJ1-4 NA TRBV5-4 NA CASSSDRTQGEKLFF TGTGCCAGCAGCTCGGATCGGACCCAGGGTGAAAAACTGTTTTTT
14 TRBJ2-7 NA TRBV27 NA CASSFSRGSYEQYF TGTGCCAGCAGTTTTAGCAGGGGAAGCTACGAGCAGTACTTC
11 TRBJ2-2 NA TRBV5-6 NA CASSRGGELFF TGTGCCAGCAGCCGGGGCGGGGAGCTGTTTTTT
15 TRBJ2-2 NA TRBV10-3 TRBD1 CAIRRQGSNTGELFF TGTGCCATCAGGAGACAGGGGTCGAACACCGGGGAGCTGTTTTTT
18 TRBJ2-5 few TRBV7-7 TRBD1 CASSLSLPGTGRKETQYF TGTGCCAGCAGCCTCTCTCTCCCGGGGACAGGGAGAAAAGAGACCCAGTACTTC
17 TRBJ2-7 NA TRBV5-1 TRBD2 CASSPGLAGGTNYEQYF TGCGCCAGCAGCCCGGGACTAGCGGGGGGGACAAACTACGAGCAGTACTTC
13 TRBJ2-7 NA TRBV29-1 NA CSVAGGPVYEQYF TGCAGCGTTGCAGGGGGGCCGGTCTACGAGCAGTACTTC
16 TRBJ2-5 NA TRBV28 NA CASSLFRTVGSETQYF TGTGCCAGCAGTTTATTCCGGACAGTGGGTAGTGAGACCCAGTACTTC
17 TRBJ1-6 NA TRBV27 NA CASSLMGGDGYNSPLHF TGTGCCAGCAGTTTGATGGGGGGGGATGGCTATAATTCACCCCTCCACTTT
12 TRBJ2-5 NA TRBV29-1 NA CSVVSGGETQYF TGCAGCGTTGTAAGCGGCGGGGAGACCCAGTACTTC
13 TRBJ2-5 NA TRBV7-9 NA CASSLSGEETQYF TGTGCCAGCAGCTTGTCAGGGGAAGAGACCCAGTACTTC
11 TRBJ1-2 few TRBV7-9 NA CASSSGGGYTF TGTGCCAGCAGCTCGGGGGGGGGCTACACCTTC
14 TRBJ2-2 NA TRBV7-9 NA CASSYQGRTGELFF TGTGCCAGCTCTTATCAGGGAAGGACCGGGGAGCTGTTTTTT
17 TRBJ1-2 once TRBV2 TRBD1 CASSPRTGRVTNYGYTF TGTGCCAGCAGTCCGCGGACAGGGAGGGTGACTAACTATGGCTACACCTTC
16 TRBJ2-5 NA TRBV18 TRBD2 CASSPYSGDGQETQYF TGTGCCAGCTCACCATATAGCGGGGACGGCCAAGAGACCCAGTACTTC
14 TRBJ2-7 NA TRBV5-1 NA CASSYAGFAYEQYF TGCGCCAGCAGCTATGCGGGGTTCGCCTACGAGCAGTACTTC
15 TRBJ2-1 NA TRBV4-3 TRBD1 CASSRVTGVYNEQFF TGCGCCAGCAGCCGAGTTACAGGGGTATACAATGAGCAGTTCTTC
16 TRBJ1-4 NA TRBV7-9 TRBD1 CASSPDRGLKDEKLFF TGTGCCAGCAGCCCCGACAGGGGGCTTAAGGATGAAAAACTGTTTTTT
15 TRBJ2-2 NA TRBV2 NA CASSDQAANTGELFF TGTGCCAGCAGTGATCAGGCCGCGAACACCGGGGAGCTGTTTTTT
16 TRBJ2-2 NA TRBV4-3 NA CASSQDYRVNTGELFF TGCGCCAGCAGCCAAGATTACAGAGTAAACACCGGGGAGCTGTTTTTT
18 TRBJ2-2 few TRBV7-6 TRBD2 CASSSRSGGALATGELFF TGTGCCAGCAGCTCCCGTAGCGGGGGGGCACTAGCCACCGGGGAGCTGTTTTTT
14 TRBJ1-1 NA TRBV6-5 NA CASKAETGNTEAFF TGTGCCAGTAAGGCTGAGACAGGGAACACTGAAGCTTTCTTT
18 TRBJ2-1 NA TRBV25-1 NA CASTTPPDILISYNEQFF TGTGCCAGCACCACCCCCCCGGACATTCTTATCTCCTACAATGAGCAGTTCTTC
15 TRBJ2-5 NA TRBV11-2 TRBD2 CASSPESREGETQYF TGTGCCAGCAGCCCCGAATCTAGGGAGGGAGAGACCCAGTACTTC
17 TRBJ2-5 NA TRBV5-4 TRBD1 CASSKVHDWTGVETQYF TGTGCCAGCAGCAAGGTTCACGATTGGACAGGGGTGGAGACCCAGTACTTC
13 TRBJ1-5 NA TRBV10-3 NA CAISATVNQPQHF TGTGCCATCAGTGCAACAGTCAATCAGCCCCAGCATTTT
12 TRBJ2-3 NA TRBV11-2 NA CAGLSITDTQYF TGTGCCGGCCTCTCGATCACAGATACGCAGTATTTT
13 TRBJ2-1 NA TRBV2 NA CASGQNSYNEQFF TGTGCCAGCGGACAAAACTCCTACAATGAGCAGTTCTTC
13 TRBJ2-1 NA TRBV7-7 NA CASSLVRDNEQFF TGTGCCAGCAGCTTAGTCAGGGACAATGAGCAGTTCTTC
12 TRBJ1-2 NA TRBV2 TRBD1 CASRGTAHGYTF TGTGCCAGCAGGGGGACAGCCCATGGCTACACCTTC
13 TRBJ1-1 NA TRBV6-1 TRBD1 CASRDRDGTEAFF TGTGCCAGCAGGGACAGGGACGGCACTGAAGCTTTCTTT
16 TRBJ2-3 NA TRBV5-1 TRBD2 CASSYTGTRGTDTQYF TGCGCCAGCAGCTATACCGGGACTAGGGGCACAGATACGCAGTATTTT
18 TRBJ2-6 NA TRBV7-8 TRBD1 CASSEGQGLLEGANVLTF TGTGCCAGCAGCGAGGGACAGGGGCTCCTGGAGGGGGCCAACGTCCTGACTTTC
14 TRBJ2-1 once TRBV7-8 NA CATAVASSSNEQFF TGTGCCACCGCCGTAGCGTCCTCTTCCAATGAGCAGTTCTTC
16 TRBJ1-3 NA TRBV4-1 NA CASSQVSGFAGNTIYF TGCGCCAGCAGCCAAGTATCAGGCTTTGCTGGAAACACCATATATTTT
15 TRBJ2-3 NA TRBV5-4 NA CASSWMGSSTDTQYF TGTGCCAGCAGCTGGATGGGCTCTAGCACAGATACGCAGTATTTT
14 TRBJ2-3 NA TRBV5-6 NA CASSPTLPTDTQYF TGTGCCAGCAGCCCTACTCTCCCCACAGATACGCAGTATTTT